This T cell receptor (beta chain) was recovered during a study of vaccination and CD4 T cells after COVID-19. An Oncomine TCR Beta short-read assay was used to sequence the DNA from cultured CD4+ T cells. Each CDR3 protein is one row after TCRdb ran MiXCR on the PCR reads. The profile covers about 23,000 distinct CDR3 sequences, with approximately 67% appearing a single time and 20% to 25% taken by the ten largest. The treatment is: approximately nine-day PBMC culture with coronavirus spike peptide pools or control peptides (ViraFEST assay). In the case of this clonotype: Antigen: not known.

The receptor comes from a human donor who received a COVID-19 vaccine. The material was CD4+ T cells from blood, cultured in vitro, obtained after SARS-CoV-2 vaccination.

As DNA, the CDR3 is TGCAGTGCTCCTCGGACAGGGGTGGCTGAAGCTTTCTTT. This sequence encodes CSAPRTGVAEAFF. The chain is built from TRBV20-1 and TRBJ1-1, with 9 bases fitting TRBD1. Per the germline V gene, CDR1 is DFQATT and CDR2 is SNEGSKA (reference sequence). The CDR3 loop spans 13 amino acids. Losses at the gene ends were 5 bases for V and 6 bases for J; bases not matched to a gene: 7.